These 25 T cell receptor beta chains originate from one sample sequenced in a study of T cell responses to AZD1222 COVID-19 vaccine. Profiled with immunoSEQ multiplex PCR; TCRdb holds only in-frame clones, not every one. This sample has 95,000 to 150,000 clones, with roughly 93% found just once. This specimen consisted of peripheral blood, obtained on day 0 of AZD1222 vaccination. These receptors originate from an adult in good health.

This chain links TRBV6-6 with TRBJ1-6; tentative D call: TRBD1 (6 bases). This CDR3 region has 14 residues. In germline, CDR1 is MNHNY, CDR2 SVGAGI (reference sequence). Trimming cost V 7 bases and J 7 bases, with 14 bases left between them. CDR3 DNA sequence: TGTGCCAGCATCCGGGGGGGGCCGAATTCACCCCTCCACTTT. This gives the protein CASIRGGPNSPLHF.

The count of this clone is one. The chain links TRBV9 to TRBJ1-4; D gene unclear. This CDR3 has 13 amino acids. Deletions cut 4 bases from V and 8 bases from J, with 12 bases between. Germline V gives CDR1 SGDLS, CDR2 YYNGEE. The CDR3 loop reads CASSFNGREKLFF. The CDR3 DNA sequence: TGTGCCAGCAGCTTTAATGGGCGAGAAAAACTGTTTTTT.

The chain couples TRBV6-5 to TRBJ1-2; no reliable D call. CDR3 length equals 16 residues. CDR1 and CDR2 from the germline V gene are MNHEY and SVGAGI. Trimming took 3 bases from V and 0 from J, leaving 14 bases between them. The CDR3 region is CASSYGEPAANYGYTF. The CDR3 DNA follows: TGTGCCAGCAGTTATGGAGAACCTGCAGCTAACTATGGCTACACCTTC.

The chain combines TRBV5-1 with TRBJ2-3; TRBD2 is a possible D gene (5 bases). The germline CDR1 and CDR2 sequences are SGHRS and YFSETQ. The CDR3 has 17 residues. V was clipped by 4 bases and J by 0 bases, with 18 bases between them. The CDR3 nucleotides read TGCGCCAGCAGCACCGCGGGCCGGCGGGTTAGCACAGATACGCAGTATTTT. Its protein product is CASSTAGRRVSTDTQYF.

J is TRBJ1-3 and V is TRBV10-3; D is perhaps TRBD1 (5 bases). Trimming stripped 6 bases from V and 0 bases from J, with 12 bases between. The CDR3 loop spans 15 amino acids. Germline lookup yields CDR1 ENHRY and CDR2 SYGVKD. The CDR3 is CAIRDGTASGNTIYF. The CDR3 coding sequence is TGTGCCATCAGAGACGGGACGGCCTCTGGAAACACCATATATTTT.

The chain has TRBV19 and TRBJ2-7; 7 bases map to TRBD1. The CDR3 consists of 14 residues. V gave up 5 bases and J gave up 6 bases; unmatched junction bases: 10. Per the germline V gene, CDR1 is LNHDA and CDR2 is SQIVND (reference sequence). The CDR3 sequence: CASSPRQGEGEQYF. The DNA of the CDR3 is TGTGCCAGTAGTCCTCGACAGGGCGAGGGCGAGCAGTACTTC.

The V and J genes are TRBV30 and TRBJ1-5; a possible D gene is TRBD1 (5 bases). V lost 3 bases and J 3 bases, leaving 9 bases between the germline ends. Germline V gene sequence: CDR1 GTSNPN, CDR2 SVGIG (reference sequence). The CDR3 sequence is 13 residues long. This CDR3 is CAWREGTNQPQHF. CDR3 DNA sequence: TGTGCCTGGAGAGAGGGGACCAATCAGCCCCAGCATTTT.

This clone was seen a single time. The rearrangement uses TRBV7-9 and TRBJ2-3; perhaps TRBD2 as D (6 bases). This CDR3 is built from 14 residues. Trimming cost V 5 bases and J 4 bases, with 13 bases left between them. Germline V gene sequence: CDR1 SEHNR, CDR2 FQNEAQ (reference sequence). Here the CDR3 DNA reads TGTGCCAGCAGCCCGACTAGTATCCCAGATACGCAGTATTTT. As protein: CASSPTSIPDTQYF.

V gene TRBV5-6 combines with J gene TRBJ1-5, with 8 bases matching TRBD1. The length of the CDR3 is 15 residues. Germline trimming cut 4 bases from V and 6 bases from J; bases unmatched to any gene: 9. The germline gives CDR1 SGHDT, CDR2 YYEEEE. CDR3 DNA: TGTGCCAGCAGCCCGGGCGGACAGGGCGGTCAGCCCCAGCATTTT. The encoded protein is CASSPGGQGGQPQHF.

The chain combines TRBV13 with TRBJ1-2; 9 bases match TRBD1. V lost 5 bases to trimming and J lost 8 bases; unmatched junction nucleotides: 12. The CDR3 length is 15 residues. Germline V gene data show CDR1 as PRHDT and CDR2 as FYEKMQ (reference sequence). For the CDR3, the DNA is TGTGCCAGCAGCCGAGTACAAACAGGGGGCAGGGGCTACACCTTC. Protein: CASSRVQTGGRGYTF.

J is TRBJ1-2 and V is TRBV20-1, with 7 positions matching TRBD1. Losses at the gene ends were 3 bases for V and 8 bases for J; bases not matched to a gene: 6. The germline gives CDR1 DFQATT, CDR2 SNEGSKA (reference sequence). The CDR3 covers 12 residues. The CDR3 DNA sequence: TGCAGTGCTAGTCCGCCAGGGGGAGGCTACACCTTC. It encodes CSASPPGGGYTF.

As DNA, the CDR3 is TGTGCCAGCAGCCCAGTCGGGGTTCGGAACACTGAAGCTTTCTTT. Protein: CASSPVGVRNTEAFF. This chain joins TRBV11-2 and TRBJ1-1; D is ambiguous. The CDR3 totals 15 residues. V lost 5 bases to trimming and J lost 1 base, with 14 bases between them. Germline V lookup: CDR1 SGHAT, CDR2 FQNNGV.

The chain couples TRBV3-1 (or the pseudogene TRBV3-2) to TRBJ1-1; no definite D call. Trimming took 2 bases from V and 1 from J, leaving 17 bases between them. CDR3 length equals 17 residues. From germline, CDR1 is LGHDT and CDR2 YNNKEL (reference sequence). This chain's CDR3 is CASSQPPSLRSNTEAFF. CDR3 in DNA: TGTGCCAGCAGCCAACCCCCCTCCCTGCGGTCGAACACTGAAGCTTTCTTT.

The V call is TRBV18, the J call TRBJ2-2, with D perhaps matching TRBD2 (7 bases). Germline V gene lookup returns CDR1 KGHSH and CDR2 LQKENI. CDR3 length equals 16 residues. V was cut by 3 bases and J by 5 bases, with 16 bases left in between. The CDR3 here is CASSPAGALTTGELFF. In nucleotides, the CDR3 is TGTGCCAGCTCACCCGCGGGGGCCCTAACAACCGGGGAGCTGTTTTTT.

The rearrangement uses TRBV5-1 and TRBJ1-4; D gene uncertain. Germline CDR1 SGHRS, CDR2 YFSETQ. This CDR3 has 14 amino acids. Between the trimmed V and J ends, which lost 4 bases and 3 bases, there was a span of 10 bases. The CDR3 sequence: CASSAGGPNEKLFF. In DNA, the CDR3 is TGCGCCAGCAGCGCCGGAGGGCCTAATGAAAAACTGTTTTTT.

Here the CDR3 reads CASSHDTVNTEAFF. The CDR3 DNA follows: TGCGCCAGCAGCCACGATACAGTGAACACTGAAGCTTTCTTT. The chain links TRBV4-3 to TRBJ1-1; no firm D call. V was pared by 3 bases and J by 0 bases, with 8 bases between. Germline loops: CDR1 LGHNA, CDR2 YSLEER. This CDR3 is 14 amino acids long.

This chain connects TRBV6-1 to TRBJ2-1, with D hard to call. Germline V gene data show CDR1 as MNHNS and CDR2 as SASEGT. CDR3 length equals 12 residues. The germline V and J ends were trimmed by 2 bases and 9 bases, with 8 bases remaining between them. The CDR3 reads CASSEMGGEQFF. The CDR3 DNA follows: TGTGCCAGCAGTGAAATGGGTGGTGAGCAGTTCTTC.

This chain links TRBV9 with TRBJ1-2; TRBD1 aligns across 11 bases. Germline V CDR1 and CDR2: SGDLS, YYNGEE. The CDR3 spans 16 residues. With 0 bases clipped from V and 4 bases from J, the junction kept 5 bases outside the gene matches. The CDR3 loop reads CASSVGDRGAAYGYTF. DNA of the CDR3: TGTGCCAGCAGCGTAGGGGACAGGGGGGCAGCCTATGGCTACACCTTC. The full variable domain, in which reference TRBV9 and TRBJ1-2 provide the parts outside the CDR3, is DSGVTQTPKHLITATGQRVTLRCSPRSGDLSVYWYQQSLDQGLQFLIQYYNGEERAKGNILERFSAQQFPDLHSELNLSSLELGDSALYFCASSVGDRGAAYGYTFGSGTRLTVV.

The V and J genes are TRBV7-2 and TRBJ1-5, with a possible D match to TRBD1 (5 bases). The CDR3 is 15 residues long. The ends were cut back, 4 bases at V and 3 bases at J, with 13 bases in the middle. Germline V gene lookup returns CDR1 SGHTA and CDR2 FQGNSA. For the CDR3, the DNA is TGTGCCAGCAGCTGGGACCAGGGAACCAATCAGCCCCAGCATTTT. Its translation: CASSWDQGTNQPQHF.

The chain links TRBV19 to TRBJ2-2; 12 bases map to TRBD2. The CDR3 has 15 amino acids. V trimming: 9 bases; J trimming: 6 bases; junction bases outside the gene matches: 8. Germline V gives CDR1 LNHDA, CDR2 SQIVND (reference sequence). CDR3 sequence reads: CASRGLAGGSGELFF. Written as DNA, the CDR3 is TGTGCCAGCAGGGGTCTAGCGGGAGGGTCCGGGGAGCTGTTTTTT.

The chain carries TRBV30 and TRBJ1-4; weak D call: TRBD1 (6 bases). The ends were cut back, 0 bases at V and 5 bases at J, with 13 bases in the middle. In germline, CDR1 is GTSNPN, CDR2 SVGIG (reference sequence). The CDR3 totals 15 residues. The CDR3 bases are TGTGCCTGGAGTGTACGATCCGGGGGCAATGAAAAACTGTTTTTT. Translation gives CAWSVRSGGNEKLFF.

The chain has TRBV12-5 and TRBJ2-1, with a weak D call TRBD1 (6 bases). Germline V CDR1 and CDR2: LGHNT, FRNRAP. Trimming cost V 2 bases and J 5 bases, with 13 bases left between them. CDR3 length: 15 residues. CDR3 coding DNA: TGTGCTAGTGGTTTGCCCCGGACAGCGGACAATGAGCAGTTCTTC. Translating gives CASGLPRTADNEQFF.

V usage is TRBV19 and J usage is TRBJ1-5; D remains unclear. This CDR3 contains 13 residues. Germline CDR1 is LNHDA and CDR2 is SQIVND (reference sequence). V shed 3 bases and J shed 3 bases, with 6 bases lying between them. The DNA for the CDR3 is TGTGCCAGTAGTATTAAGGCCAATCAGCCCCAGCATTTT. Its protein product is CASSIKANQPQHF.

The rearrangement joins TRBV5-5 to TRBJ2-3, with D possibly TRBD2 on 6 matching bases. The CDR3 runs 15 residues. Germline V gene sequence: CDR1 SGHKS, CDR2 YYEKEE (reference sequence). V shed 0 bases and J shed 3 bases, with 11 bases lying between them. CDR3 bases: TGTGCCAGCAGCTTGGCCGGTCTAGCGACAGATACGCAGTATTTT. Protein: CASSLAGLATDTQYF. Full variable domain (missing parts from reference TRBV5-5 and TRBJ2-3): DAGVTQSPTHLIKTRGQQVTLRCSPISGHKSVSWYQQVLGQGPQFIFQYYEKEERGRGNFPDRFSARQFPNYSSELNVNALLLGDSALYLCASSLAGLATDTQYFGPGTRLTVL.

The V gene is TRBV10-3, the J gene TRBJ1-1, with 7 bases identical to TRBD1. Germline CDR1 and CDR2: ENHRY and SYGVKD. Losses at the gene ends were 0 bases for V and 5 bases for J; bases not matched to a gene: 12. The CDR3 has 17 residues. DNA of the CDR3: TGTGCCATCAGTGAGTCGATATGGGGGTCAGGGGGTACTGAAGCTTTCTTT. Protein product: CAISESIWGSGGTEAFF.